This T cell receptor (beta chain) came from a study of shared clonotypes between healthy human individuals. V gave up 0 bases and J gave up 1 base, with 12 bases separating them. CDR1 is KGHSH and CDR2 is LQKENI in the germline V gene. The CDR3 loop spans 16 amino acids. Of note for this clone: Its antigen remains unidentified.

Sequencing used immunoSEQ multiplex PCR; TCRdb keeps in-frame clones, though not all of them. The repertoire holds approximately 640,000 clones, 72% seen once, with around 1.8% in the top ten. Study-level points and caveats: Genetic and exposure-history diversity was limited by the small donor number.

Sequencing was carried out using memory CD4+ T cells sorted from blood. Regarding subset: CD45RA-negative fraction. The receptor was derived from a woman in her twenties or thirties in good health. The chain links TRBV18 to TRBJ1-1; D possibly corresponds to TRBD1 (6 bases). The CDR3 here is CASSPPSGQPNTEAFF. The CDR3 nucleotides are TGTGCCAGCTCACCACCATCGGGACAACCGAACACTGAAGCTTTCTTT.